This record concerns one T cell receptor beta chain sequence. Its antigen is unknown. Per-base quality was not reported, and no clone a single base away is much larger than it. This sample was included in a study of control samples from healthy donors and cancer patients (TCRdb year 2020). Trimming takes 5 bases from V and 3 bases from J, and the germline ends sit 11 bases apart. The germline V gene gives CDR1 as MNHEY and CDR2 as SVGAGI. From its cysteine to its phenylalanine, the CDR3 spans 14 amino acids. Only the CDR3 part of the read is kept: 42 bases, read in frame from the first base. Library method: the immunoSEQ multiplex PCR assay. Held by TCRdb, this immuneACCESS table contains in-frame sequences only and omits some clones. Under half of the omission traces to an unresolved V gene where checked; the cause of the rest is unknown. The sample includes some 64,000 clones, with more than 75% observed a single time. The leading ten clones occupy under 3% of the sample.

This clonotype was sampled from a woman aged 50 to 60 with head and neck cancer. What was sequenced was PBMCs. Recombination linked TRBV6-5 to TRBJ2-1, and perhaps TRBD2 as D gene, on 6 matching bases. The nucleotide sequence is given as TGTGCCAGCAGTAAGGGACTCAACTACAATGAGCAGTTCTTC. The encoded protein is CASSKGLNYNEQFF.